The clone carrying this T cell receptor (beta chain) was recorded a few times. Antigen unknown. The sample belongs to a study of T cell responses to AZD1222 COVID-19 vaccine. TCRdb's table, derived via immunoSEQ multiplex PCR, lists solely in-frame clones and lacks some. The sample carries 150,000 to 200,000 clones, around nine tenths recorded once. CDR3 length: 13 amino acids. Germline loops: CDR1 MRHNA, CDR2 SNTAGT. The V end lost 4 bases, the J end lost 2 bases, and 7 bases lay between the germline ends. Findings and caveats of the study: White British people made up most donors, females outnumbered males, and clonal diversity was possibly underestimated. Sampling that yielded the repertoires occurred only after the peak T cell response. Following two doses of AZD1222, Spike-specific TCR breadth and depth rose. Just six people given AZD1222 tested seropositive at baseline.

The clonotype was recovered from an adult in good health. Material: peripheral blood, obtained on day 0 of AZD1222 vaccination. The rearrangement links TRBV6-4 to TRBJ2-3; D is possibly TRBD2 (5 bases). The CDR3 DNA reads as TGTGCCAGCAGTGGAGCGGCCACAGATACGCAGTATTTT. This translates into CASSGAATDTQYF.